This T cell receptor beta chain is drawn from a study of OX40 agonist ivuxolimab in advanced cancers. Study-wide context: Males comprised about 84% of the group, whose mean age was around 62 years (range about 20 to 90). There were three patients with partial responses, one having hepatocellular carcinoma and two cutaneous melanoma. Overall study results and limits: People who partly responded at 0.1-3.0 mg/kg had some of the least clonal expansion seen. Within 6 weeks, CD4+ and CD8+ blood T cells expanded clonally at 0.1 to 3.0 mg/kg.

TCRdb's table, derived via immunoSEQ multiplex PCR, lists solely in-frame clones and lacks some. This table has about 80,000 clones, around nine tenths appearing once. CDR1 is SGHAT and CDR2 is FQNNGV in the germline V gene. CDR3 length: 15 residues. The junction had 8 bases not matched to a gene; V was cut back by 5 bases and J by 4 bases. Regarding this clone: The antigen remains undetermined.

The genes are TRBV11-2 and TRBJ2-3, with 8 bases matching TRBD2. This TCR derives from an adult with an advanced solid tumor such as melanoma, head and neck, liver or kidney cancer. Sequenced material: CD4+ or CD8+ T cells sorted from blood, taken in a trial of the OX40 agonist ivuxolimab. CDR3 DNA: TGTGCCAGCAGCCCCGCTCGGGGGGGGGCAGATACGCAGTATTTT. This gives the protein CASSPARGGADTQYF.